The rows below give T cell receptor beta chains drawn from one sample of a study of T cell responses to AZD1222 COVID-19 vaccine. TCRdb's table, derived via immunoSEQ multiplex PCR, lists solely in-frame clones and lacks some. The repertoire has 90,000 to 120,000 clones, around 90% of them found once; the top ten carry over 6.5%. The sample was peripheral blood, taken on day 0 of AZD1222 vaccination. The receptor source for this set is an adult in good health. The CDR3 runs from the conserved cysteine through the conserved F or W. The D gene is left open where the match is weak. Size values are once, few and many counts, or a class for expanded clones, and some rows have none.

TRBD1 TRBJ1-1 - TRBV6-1 CASSDRGQGATEAFF TGTGCCAGCAGTGACAGGGGACAGGGGGCAACTGAAGCTTTCTTT
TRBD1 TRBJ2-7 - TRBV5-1 CASSSHRGHEQYF TGCGCCAGCAGCTCCCACAGGGGCCACGAGCAGTACTTC
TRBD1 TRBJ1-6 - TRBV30 CAWGQGGNSPLHF TGTGCCTGGGGACAGGGCGGTAATTCACCCCTCCACTTT
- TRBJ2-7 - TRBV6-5 CASSYDSLSYEQYF TGTGCCAGCAGTTACGACTCACTCTCCTACGAGCAGTACTTC
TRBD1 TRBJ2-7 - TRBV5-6 CASSLRLTGTGYEQYF TGTGCCAGCAGCTTGAGACTAACCGGGACAGGCTACGAGCAGTACTTC
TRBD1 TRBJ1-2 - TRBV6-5 CASSKGGVGGYTF TGTGCCAGCAGCAAAGGGGGCGTCGGTGGCTACACCTTC
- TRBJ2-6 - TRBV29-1 CSALVHQGPGANVLTF TGCAGCGCGTTGGTCCATCAGGGCCCTGGGGCCAACGTCCTGACTTTC
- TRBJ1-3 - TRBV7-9 CASSLASTGNTIYF TGTGCCAGCAGCTTAGCCAGTACGGGAAACACCATATATTTT
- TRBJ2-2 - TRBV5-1 CASSTRTDTGELFF TGCGCCAGCAGCACCCGGACAGACACCGGGGAGCTGTTTTTT
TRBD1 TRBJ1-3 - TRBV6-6 CASSTGAAGNTIYF TGTGCCAGCAGTACAGGGGCAGCTGGAAACACCATATATTTT
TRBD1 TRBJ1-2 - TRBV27 CASSYQDRESGYTF TGTGCCAGCAGTTATCAGGACAGGGAATCTGGCTACACCTTC
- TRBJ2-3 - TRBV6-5 CASSTLAAQYF TGTGCCAGCAGTACTCTAGCAGCGCAGTATTTT
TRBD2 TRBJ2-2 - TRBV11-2 CASSFTSGRRGTGELFF TGTGCCAGCAGCTTCACTAGCGGGAGGCGGGGCACCGGGGAGCTGTTTTTT
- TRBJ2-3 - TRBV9 CASSVGAGTDTQYF TGTGCCAGCAGCGTAGGAGCGGGCACAGATACGCAGTATTTT
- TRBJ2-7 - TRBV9 CASSVSPGPSYEQYF TGTGCCAGCAGCGTATCTCCAGGGCCCTCCTACGAGCAGTACTTC
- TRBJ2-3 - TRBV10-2 CASSNTGRTGTDTQYF TGCGCCAGCAGTAACACAGGACGGACTGGCACAGATACGCAGTATTTT
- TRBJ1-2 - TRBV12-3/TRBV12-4 CASSLVREGYTF TGTGCCAGCAGTTTGGTTAGGGAGGGCTACACCTTC
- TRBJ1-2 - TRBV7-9 CASSNKGVWYGYTF TGTGCCAGCAGCAATAAGGGGGTCTGGTATGGCTACACCTTC
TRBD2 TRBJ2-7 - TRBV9 CASSGLAETYEQYF TGTGCCAGCAGCGGGCTAGCGGAGACATACGAGCAGTACTTC
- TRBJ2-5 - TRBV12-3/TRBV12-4 CASRNSGQETQYF TGTGCCAGCAGAAATAGCGGTCAAGAGACCCAGTACTTC
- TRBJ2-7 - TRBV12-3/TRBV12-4 CASSPEGYEQYF TGTGCCAGCAGTCCTGAGGGCTACGAGCAGTACTTC
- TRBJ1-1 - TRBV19 CASNWAGRNTEAFF TGTGCCAGTAATTGGGCAGGTCGAAACACTGAAGCTTTCTTT
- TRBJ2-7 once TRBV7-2 CASSFIADAYEQYF TGTGCCAGCAGCTTCATAGCGGACGCCTACGAGCAGTACTTC
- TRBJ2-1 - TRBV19 CASSIRAGTYNEQFF TGTGCCAGTAGTATAAGGGCGGGGACCTACAATGAGCAGTTCTTC
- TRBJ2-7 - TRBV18 CASSMDYRGEQYF TGTGCCAGCTCCATGGACTACCGGGGCGAGCAGTACTTC
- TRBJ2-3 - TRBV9 CASSSSGFDTDTQYF TGTGCCAGCAGCTCCTCAGGGTTCGACACAGATACGCAGTATTTT
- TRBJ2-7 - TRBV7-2 CASSLGRQSEQYF TGTGCCAGCAGCTTAGGGAGACAGTCCGAGCAGTACTTC
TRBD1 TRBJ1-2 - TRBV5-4 CASSRDSLNYGYTF TGTGCCAGCAGCCGGGACAGCCTTAACTATGGCTACACCTTC
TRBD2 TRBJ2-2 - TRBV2 CASRGTSGAGGELFF TGTGCCAGCCGGGGGACTAGCGGAGCGGGCGGGGAGCTGTTTTTT
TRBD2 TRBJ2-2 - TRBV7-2 CASSLDLLGLASGELFF TGTGCCAGCAGCTTAGACCTGCTAGGACTAGCGTCCGGGGAGCTGTTTTTT
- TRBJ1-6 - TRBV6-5 CASRGSMNSPLHF TGTGCCAGTCGGGGGAGTATGAATTCACCCCTCCACTTT
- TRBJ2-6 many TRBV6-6 CASSLTGSGANVLTF TGTGCCAGCAGTCTAACAGGGTCTGGGGCCAACGTCCTGACTTTC
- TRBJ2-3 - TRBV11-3 CASSPRGTTDTQYF TGTGCCAGCAGCCCCAGGGGTACCACAGATACGCAGTATTTT
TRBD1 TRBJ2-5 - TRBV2 CASKGQGLYQETQYF TGTGCCAGCAAGGGACAGGGACTGTACCAAGAGACCCAGTACTTC
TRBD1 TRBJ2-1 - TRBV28 CASIPRGTGSYNEQFF TGTGCCAGCATCCCGCGCGGGACAGGGTCCTACAATGAGCAGTTCTTC
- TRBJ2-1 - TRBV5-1 CASITGGDNLGYNEQFF TGCGCCAGCATCACGGGGGGCGACAACTTAGGCTACAATGAGCAGTTCTTC
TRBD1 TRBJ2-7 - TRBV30 CAWSAGTGGSYEQYF TGTGCCTGGAGTGCCGGGACAGGGGGATCCTACGAGCAGTACTTC
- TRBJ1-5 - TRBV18 CASSTTLDSNQPQHF TGTGCCAGCTCTACCACATTAGACAGTAATCAGCCCCAGCATTTT
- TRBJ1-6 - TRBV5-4 CASSQMGFNSPLHF TGTGCCAGCAGCCAGATGGGCTTTAATTCACCCCTCCACTTT
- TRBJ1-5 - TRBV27 CASSLLSNQPQHF TGTGCCAGCAGTTTACTTAGTAATCAGCCCCAGCATTTT
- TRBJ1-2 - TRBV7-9 CASSLAANRGGGYTF TGTGCCAGCAGCTTAGCGGCCAACAGAGGAGGTGGCTACACCTTC
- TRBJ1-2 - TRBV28 CASRETANYGYTF TGTGCCAGCAGGGAGACAGCCAACTATGGCTACACCTTC
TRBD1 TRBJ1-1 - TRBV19 CASSRTGNTEAFF TGTGCCAGTAGTAGGACAGGGAACACTGAAGCTTTCTTT
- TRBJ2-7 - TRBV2 CASSDGGEQYF TGTGCCAGCAGTGACGGGGGCGAGCAGTACTTC
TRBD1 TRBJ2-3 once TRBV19 CASSLGQESTDTQYF TGTGCCAGTAGTCTGGGACAGGAAAGCACAGATACGCAGTATTTT
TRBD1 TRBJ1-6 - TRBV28 CASSLGGDSDSPLHF TGTGCCAGCAGTTTGGGGGGGGACAGTGATTCACCCCTCCACTTT
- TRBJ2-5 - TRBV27 CASSLGPGETQYF TGTGCCAGCAGTTTGGGACCAGGGGAGACCCAGTACTTC
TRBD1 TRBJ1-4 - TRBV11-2 CASSLHLTDRKGELFF TGTGCCAGCAGCCTTCATCTCACGGACAGGAAGGGGGAACTGTTTTTT
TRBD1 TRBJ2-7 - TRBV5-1 CASATNPDRVYEQYF TGCGCCAGCGCAACCAACCCGGACAGGGTATATGAGCAGTACTTC
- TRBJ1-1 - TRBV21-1 CASSTAGQGLEVMNTEAFF TGTGCCAGCAGCACAGCGGGACAGGGCTTGGAGGTAATGAACACTGAAGCTTTCTTT
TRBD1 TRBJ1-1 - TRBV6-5 CASSYSGGNTEAFF TGTGCCAGCAGTTATTCAGGGGGCAACACTGAAGCTTTCTTT
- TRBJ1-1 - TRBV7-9 CASSLSGREAFF TGTGCCAGCAGCTTATCAGGACGGGAAGCTTTCTTT